This record looks at one TCR beta chain sequence and its context. It has no known antigen specificity. No much larger clone exists at a distance of one base, and base qualities are not known. The donors took part in RACIN, a single-arm, phase I, dose-escalation trial that combined nivolumab, ipilimumab, aspirin, low-dose cyclophosphamide and low-dose radiotherapy. To be eligible, a patient needed to have an advanced solid tumor that was TIL-negative. These data originate in a study of low-dose radiotherapy and immunotherapy resistance in tumors (dated by TCRdb to about 2022). About the investigation overall: In Cohort 1, each fraction delivered 0.5 Gy every 2 weeks, and the prescribed total PTV dose was 6.5 Gy. Trial participants were not randomized into treatment groups. Patients were given nivolumab as a 240 mg flat dose every two weeks and ipilimumab at 1 mg/kg every six weeks, with both drugs delivered intravenously. Cyclophosphamide 200 mg/m2 was administered intravenously every two weeks, one day before each radiation and immunotherapy administration. Eight patients were included in the translational analysis: three from the first dose cohort and the first five from the second dose cohort. Starting on cycle 1 day 1, patients took 300 mg of aspirin by mouth once daily for four cycles. Cohort 2 received 1 Gy per fraction every two weeks, with a total of 13 Gy over 26 weeks.

The CDR3 spans 15 residues, from the cysteine through the phenylalanine. Only the CDR3 DNA is retained, 45 bases long and in frame from the first base. In the germline V gene, CDR1 corresponds to SGDLS and CDR2 to YYNGEE. Trimming at the junction amounts to 3 bases on V and 7 bases on J, and the germline ends lie 19 bases apart. To make first-strand cDNA, Superscript III was used along with a set of TRAV- and TRBV-specific primers so that both the TCRalpha and TCRbeta chains were covered. TCRs were amplified with Phusion for around 21 PCR cycles, with a constant-region primer paired with the adapter attached to the V primers. Amplification of the isolated mRNA was done with the MessageAmp II aRNA Amplification Kit, which involved a roughly 17-hour in vitro transcription at 37 degrees C. The Dynabeads mRNA DIRECT Purification Kit was used to isolate mRNA for TCR sequencing. Indexed Illumina adapters were added in a second Phusion PCR of around 27 cycles, and the PCR products were purified with AMPure XP beads. The original methods were these. Custom Perl scripts pooled TCR sequences encoding the same protein, removed out-of-frame sequences and computed each clonotype's abundance. Any TCR sequence backed by just one read was left out of the analysis. Repertoire metrics included Shannon entropy, Gini index, clonality, richness, and frequency of TCRs shared between repertoires. The raw public reads went through TCRdb reprocessing: fastp at Q25, MiXCR clone calling, in-frame beta chains kept. One record per CDR3 amino acid sequence lists the most common genes and DNA. The V and J calls reflect TCRdb's pipeline rather than the authors' work. The sample contains over 15,000 distinct CDR3 sequences, around 74% of them found a single time. About an eighth of the sample goes to the ten largest clones.

This clonotype originated in a human donor with advanced metastatic prostate, ovarian, gallbladder or colorectal cancer (not recorded which). This table probably holds off-target reads from a library built for another chain. The rearranged chain carries TRBV9 and TRBJ1-2, with the D gene not clear enough to name. CDR3 sequence: CASSDRVQGWGGYTF. The DNA sequence follows: TGTGCCAGCAGCGACCGGGTCCAAGGCTGGGGTGGCTACACCTTC.